The TCR beta chain under discussion was sequenced for a study of T cell changes during pregnancy in multiple sclerosis (dated by TCRdb to between 2018 and 2021). About the investigation overall: The study examined how the T cell repertoire changed over the course of pregnancy in women with multiple sclerosis.

As concerns this clone: Its binding antigen is unknown. Base-call qualities are not available, and no considerably larger clone is one nucleotide away.

The library came from the immunoSEQ multiplex PCR assay. This is the immuneACCESS table as TCRdb keeps it, with only in-frame sequences that have V and J called. A part of the clones is gone; compared with another copy, unresolved V genes explain less than half, and the rest is unexplained. The sample table holds over 40,000 clones, of which 92% were seen once. The top ten constitute 0.2% to 0.3% of the sample. The source material was CD4+ T cells from peripheral blood mononuclear cells, sampled in the second trimester of pregnancy. This TCR was recovered from a female donor with multiple sclerosis, enrolled in a pregnancy study.

The encoded CDR3 is CASTPPTGFPYEQYF. The DNA is as follows: TGTGCCAGCACCCCCCCCACCGGGTTCCCCTACGAGCAGTACTTC. Recombination connected TRBV6-5 to TRBJ2-7; no D gene can be assigned with confidence. V loses 7 bases of germline sequence and J loses 2 bases, and the interval between the two ends is 18 bases. CDR1 and CDR2 (MNHEY, SVGAGI) derive from the germline V gene. Counted from cysteine to phenylalanine, this CDR3 has 15 amino acids. Only the CDR3 DNA stays, 45 bases, in frame from base 1.